Sequencing of this T cell receptor (beta chain) was carried out in a study of cytomegalovirus exposure and HLA in healthy donors. Notes on the study in general: A later analysis linked a missense variant in DCLRE1C to the trimming of TCR beta V and J genes.

The CDR3 loop spans 15 amino acids. Primers: 60 Vbeta forward and 13 Jbeta reverse. The assay was immunoSEQ multiplex PCR, and TCRdb's table has in-frame clones only and misses some. The table records 150,000 to 180,000 clones, about 70% of them present only once. On this clone itself: Its antigen remains unidentified.

The rearrangement joins TRBV21-1 to TRBJ2-5; whether TRBD2, the table's D call, matches the DNA was not checked. TRBV21-1 is a pseudogene segment. This receptor was identified in a man in his late teens or twenties in good health and CMV-seronegative. Sequenced input: PBMCs. CDR3 sequence: CASSKVGGGEETQYF. The CDR3 nucleotides are TGTGCCAGCAGCAAGGTTGGCGGAGGGGAAGAGACCCAGTACTTC.